The rows below give T cell receptor beta chains drawn from one sample of a study of shared clonotypes between healthy human individuals. TCRdb's table, derived via immunoSEQ multiplex PCR, lists solely in-frame clones and lacks some. The sample has about 2 million clones; about 94% are singletons. Specimen: naive CD8+ T cells sorted from blood. The receptors originated from a young man in good health. The CDR3 runs from the conserved cysteine through the conserved F or W. The D gene is left open where the match is weak. Not every row has a clone size; where given, it reads once, few, many or a size class.

D: TRBD1
V: TRBV27
J: TRBJ2-1
size: -
CDR3: CASSSTGTGRSEQFF
DNA: TGTGCCAGCAGTTCCACCGGGACAGGGCGAAGTGAGCAGTTCTTC

D: -
V: TRBV7-6
J: TRBJ1-3
size: once
CDR3: CASSPQGSSGNTIYF
DNA: TGTGCCAGCAGCCCGCAGGGCAGCTCTGGAAACACCATATATTTT

D: TRBD2
V: TRBV6-5
J: TRBJ2-7
size: -
CDR3: CASSLAGGYEQYF
DNA: TGTGCCAGCAGTCTAGCGGGAGGATACGAGCAGTACTTC

D: TRBD1
V: TRBV25-1
J: TRBJ1-4
size: -
CDR3: CASSPGQGEEKLFF
DNA: TGTGCCAGCAGTCCGGGACAGGGGGAAGAAAAACTGTTTTTT

D: -
V: TRBV7-9
J: TRBJ2-1
size: -
CDR3: CASSLAAGVIYNEQFF
DNA: TGTGCCAGCAGCTTAGCGGCAGGAGTCATTTACAATGAGCAGTTCTTC

D: -
V: TRBV6-1
J: TRBJ2-7
size: -
CDR3: CASSEGLGEVYEQYF
DNA: TGTGCCAGCAGTGAAGGACTAGGGGAAGTCTACGAGCAGTACTTC

D: -
V: TRBV4-1
J: TRBJ2-2
size: once
CDR3: CASSFDRSTGELFF
DNA: TGCGCCAGCAGCTTCGACAGATCCACCGGGGAGCTGTTTTTT

D: TRBD1
V: TRBV18
J: TRBJ2-2
size: once
CDR3: CASSPYTGEVGELFF
DNA: TGTGCCAGCTCACCCTATACAGGGGAAGTCGGGGAGCTGTTTTTT

D: TRBD1
V: TRBV28
J: TRBJ1-6
size: -
CDR3: CASSPRGTGGYSPLHF
DNA: TGTGCCAGCAGTCCGCGAGGGACAGGGGGCTATTCACCCCTCCACTTT

D: -
V: TRBV5-4
J: TRBJ2-3
size: -
CDR3: CASSSPGGGLDTQYF
DNA: TGTGCCAGCAGCTCCCCGGGGGGCGGGTTAGATACGCAGTATTTT

D: -
V: TRBV9
J: TRBJ2-3
size: -
CDR3: CASSVEDSGVTDTQYF
DNA: TGTGCCAGCAGCGTAGAGGATAGCGGTGTCACAGATACGCAGTATTTT

D: TRBD2
V: TRBV27
J: TRBJ2-1
size: once
CDR3: CASGLAGGDEQFF
DNA: TGTGCCAGCGGACTAGCGGGGGGGGACGAGCAGTTCTTC

D: -
V: TRBV19
J: TRBJ2-5
size: -
CDR3: CASSIWPRETQYF
DNA: TGTGCCAGTAGTATATGGCCAAGGGAGACCCAGTACTTC

D: -
V: TRBV14
J: TRBJ1-1
size: -
CDR3: CASSTGFDTEAFF
DNA: TGTGCCAGCAGCACCGGGTTTGACACTGAAGCTTTCTTT

D: -
V: TRBV2
J: TRBJ1-6
size: once
CDR3: CASRETAATFNSPLHF
DNA: TGTGCCAGCAGGGAAACAGCCGCCACCTTTAATTCACCCCTCCACTTT

D: -
V: TRBV27
J: TRBJ2-7
size: -
CDR3: CASSLHQGRYEQYF
DNA: TGTGCCAGCAGTTTGCACCAGGGTAGGTACGAGCAGTACTTC

D: -
V: TRBV9
J: TRBJ2-5
size: -
CDR3: CASSVALASWETQYF
DNA: TGTGCCAGCAGCGTAGCTCTGGCTAGTTGGGAGACCCAGTACTTC

D: -
V: TRBV6-1
J: TRBJ2-1
size: once
CDR3: CASSDTINQFF
DNA: TGTGCCAGCAGTGATACGATTAATCAGTTCTTC

D: -
V: TRBV27
J: TRBJ2-2
size: once
CDR3: CASSHLAGQLNTGELFF
DNA: TGTGCCAGCAGCCACCTTGCGGGACAGTTAAACACCGGGGAGCTGTTTTTT

D: -
V: TRBV28
J: TRBJ2-3
size: -
CDR3: CASSFRLAGDTQYF
DNA: TGTGCCAGCAGTTTCCGCCTAGCCGGCGATACGCAGTATTTT

D: -
V: TRBV28
J: TRBJ2-5
size: -
CDR3: CATESYGWAEEETQYF
DNA: TGTGCCACGGAAAGTTACGGGTGGGCGGAGGAAGAGACCCAGTACTTC

D: -
V: TRBV4-1
J: TRBJ2-5
size: -
CDR3: CASSQSPGSQETQYF
DNA: TGCGCCAGCAGCCAATCTCCGGGGTCCCAAGAGACCCAGTACTTC

D: TRBD1
V: TRBV2
J: TRBJ2-7
size: -
CDR3: CASSGTGGYEQYF
DNA: TGTGCCAGCAGCGGGACAGGGGGCTACGAGCAGTACTTC

D: -
V: TRBV27
J: TRBJ2-2
size: -
CDR3: CASSLPRGGELFF
DNA: TGTGCCAGCAGTTTACCGAGGGGCGGGGAGCTGTTTTTT

D: -
V: TRBV7-3
J: TRBJ2-7
size: -
CDR3: CASSSSAGAPYEQYF
DNA: TGTGCCAGCAGCTCCTCCGCCGGGGCCCCCTACGAGCAGTACTTC

D: -
V: TRBV30
J: TRBJ2-1
size: -
CDR3: CAWSVQGLYNEQFF
DNA: TGTGCCTGGAGTGTCCAGGGGCTCTACAATGAGCAGTTCTTC

D: TRBD1
V: TRBV6-5
J: TRBJ1-1
size: -
CDR3: CASSNPDRAPEAFF
DNA: TGTGCCAGCAGTAACCCAGACAGGGCCCCTGAAGCTTTCTTT

D: TRBD2
V: TRBV4-1
J: TRBJ2-1
size: -
CDR3: CASSQVWRGEDNEQFF
DNA: TGCGCCAGCAGCCAAGTCTGGCGGGGGGAGGACAATGAGCAGTTCTTC

D: -
V: TRBV27
J: TRBJ2-1
size: -
CDR3: CASSLGSEAYNEQFF
DNA: TGTGCCAGCAGTTTAGGTTCAGAAGCGTACAATGAGCAGTTCTTC

D: TRBD2
V: TRBV30
J: TRBJ2-5
size: -
CDR3: CAWTLSGGAETQYF
DNA: TGTGCCTGGACGCTTAGCGGGGGGGCAGAGACCCAGTACTTC